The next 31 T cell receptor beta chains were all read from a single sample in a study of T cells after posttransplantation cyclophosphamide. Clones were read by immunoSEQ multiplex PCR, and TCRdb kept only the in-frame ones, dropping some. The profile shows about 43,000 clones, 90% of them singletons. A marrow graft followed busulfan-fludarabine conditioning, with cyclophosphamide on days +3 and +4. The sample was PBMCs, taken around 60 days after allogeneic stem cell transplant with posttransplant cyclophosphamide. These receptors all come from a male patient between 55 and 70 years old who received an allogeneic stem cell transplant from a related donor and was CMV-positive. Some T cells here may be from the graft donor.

This chain's CDR3 is CASSSGLAGLTDTQYF. CDR3 nucleotide sequence: TGTGCCAGCAGCTCAGGACTAGCGGGGCTCACAGATACGCAGTATTTT. This chain joins TRBV5-4 and TRBJ2-3; TRBD2 aligns across 12 bases. V lost 3 bases to trimming and J lost 2 bases; unmatched junction nucleotides: 4. Germline V gene lookup returns CDR1 SGHNT and CDR2 YYREEE (reference sequence). CDR3 length: 16 residues.

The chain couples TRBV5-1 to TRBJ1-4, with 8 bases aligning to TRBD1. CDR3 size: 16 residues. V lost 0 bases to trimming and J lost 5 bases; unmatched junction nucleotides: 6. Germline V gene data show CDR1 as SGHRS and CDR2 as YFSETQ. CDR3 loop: CASSLDRGQENEKLFF. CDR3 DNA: TGCGCCAGCAGCTTGGATAGGGGACAGGAGAATGAAAAACTGTTTTTT.

CDR3 nucleotide sequence: TGCAGCGTACCCGGGATGAACACTGAAGCTTTCTTT. As protein: CSVPGMNTEAFF. The chain couples TRBV29-1 to TRBJ1-1, with no clear D. Looked up from germline, CDR1 is SQVTM and CDR2 is ANQGSEA. This CDR3 spans 12 amino acids. V was shortened by 6 bases and J by 0 bases, with 8 bases between the two germline ends.

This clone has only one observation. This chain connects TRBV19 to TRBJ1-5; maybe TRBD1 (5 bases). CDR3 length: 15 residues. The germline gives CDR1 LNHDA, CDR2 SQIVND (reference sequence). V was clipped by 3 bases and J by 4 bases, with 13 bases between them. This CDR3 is CASSMEDSLNQPQHF. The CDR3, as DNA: TGTGCCAGTAGTATGGAAGACAGCCTAAATCAGCCCCAGCATTTT.

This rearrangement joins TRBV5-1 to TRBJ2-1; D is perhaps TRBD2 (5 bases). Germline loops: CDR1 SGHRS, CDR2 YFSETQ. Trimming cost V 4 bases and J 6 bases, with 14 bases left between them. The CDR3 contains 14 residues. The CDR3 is CASSPQLTSNEQFF. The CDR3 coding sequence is TGCGCCAGCAGCCCTCAACTTACTAGCAATGAGCAGTTCTTC.

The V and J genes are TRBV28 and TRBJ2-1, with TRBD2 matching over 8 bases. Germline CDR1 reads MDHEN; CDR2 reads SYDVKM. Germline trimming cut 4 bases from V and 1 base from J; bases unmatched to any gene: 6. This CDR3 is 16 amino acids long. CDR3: CASSSLAGKSYNEQFF. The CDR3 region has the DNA TGTGCCAGCAGTTCCTTAGCGGGGAAGTCCTACAATGAGCAGTTCTTC.

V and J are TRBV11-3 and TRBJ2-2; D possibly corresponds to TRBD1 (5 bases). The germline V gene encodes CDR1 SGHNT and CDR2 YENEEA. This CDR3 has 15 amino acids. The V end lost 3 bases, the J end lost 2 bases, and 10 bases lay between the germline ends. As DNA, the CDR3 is TGTGCCAGCAGCTTTAGGGGAACCAACACCGGGGAGCTGTTTTTT. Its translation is CASSFRGTNTGELFF.

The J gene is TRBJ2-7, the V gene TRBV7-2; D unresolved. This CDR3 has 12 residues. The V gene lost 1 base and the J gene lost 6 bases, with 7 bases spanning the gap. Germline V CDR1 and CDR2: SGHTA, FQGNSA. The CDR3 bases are TGTGCCAGCAGCTTAGTGGGCCTCGAGCAGTACTTC. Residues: CASSLVGLEQYF.

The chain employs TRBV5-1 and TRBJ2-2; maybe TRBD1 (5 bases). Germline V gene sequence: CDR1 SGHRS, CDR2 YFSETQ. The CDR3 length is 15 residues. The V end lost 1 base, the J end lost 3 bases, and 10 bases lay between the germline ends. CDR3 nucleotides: TGCGCCAGCAGCTTGAGTCAGGGCTACACCGGGGAGCTGTTTTTT. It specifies CASSLSQGYTGELFF.

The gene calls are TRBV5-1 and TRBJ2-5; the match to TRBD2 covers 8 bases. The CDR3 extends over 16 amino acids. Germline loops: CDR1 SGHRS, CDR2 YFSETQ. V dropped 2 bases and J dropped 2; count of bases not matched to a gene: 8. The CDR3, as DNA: TGCGCCAGCAGCTTCGGGGGGGGCGGCGGTCAAGAGACCCAGTACTTC. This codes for CASSFGGGGGQETQYF.

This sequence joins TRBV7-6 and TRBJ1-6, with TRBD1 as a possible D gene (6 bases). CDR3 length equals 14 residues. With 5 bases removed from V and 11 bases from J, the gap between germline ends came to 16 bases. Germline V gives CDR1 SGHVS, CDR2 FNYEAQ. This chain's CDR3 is CASSPSQGSAPLHF. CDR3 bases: TGTGCCAGCAGCCCCTCACAGGGATCGGCACCCCTCCACTTT.

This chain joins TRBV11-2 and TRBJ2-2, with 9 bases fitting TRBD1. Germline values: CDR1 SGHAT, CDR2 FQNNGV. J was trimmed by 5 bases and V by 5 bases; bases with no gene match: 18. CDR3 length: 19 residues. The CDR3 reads CASSLPSERQGVHTGELFF. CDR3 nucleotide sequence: TGTGCCAGCAGCCTCCCCAGCGAAAGACAGGGGGTGCATACCGGGGAGCTGTTTTTT.

This CDR3 is CASRPLPGGYEQYV. As DNA, the CDR3 is TGCGCCAGCAGACCTCTCCCAGGGGGGTACGAGCAGTACGTC. The chain couples TRBV5-1 to TRBJ2-7, with D maybe TRBD1 (7 bases). V was pared by 5 bases and J by 4 bases, with 16 bases between. CDR1 and CDR2 from the germline V gene are SGHRS and YFSETQ. There are 14 residues in the CDR3.

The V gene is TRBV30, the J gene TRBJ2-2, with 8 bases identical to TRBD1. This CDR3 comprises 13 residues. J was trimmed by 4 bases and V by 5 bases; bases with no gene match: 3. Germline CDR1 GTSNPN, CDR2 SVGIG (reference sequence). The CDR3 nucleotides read TGTGCCTGGGGACAGGGAGGCACCGGGGAGCTGTTTTTT. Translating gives CAWGQGGTGELFF.

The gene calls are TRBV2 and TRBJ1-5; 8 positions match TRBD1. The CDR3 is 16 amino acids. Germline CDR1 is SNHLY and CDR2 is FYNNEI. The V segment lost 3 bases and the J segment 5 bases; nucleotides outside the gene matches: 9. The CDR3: CASSDGQGFGDQPQHF. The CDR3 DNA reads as TGTGCCAGCAGTGACGGACAGGGTTTTGGGGATCAGCCCCAGCATTTT.

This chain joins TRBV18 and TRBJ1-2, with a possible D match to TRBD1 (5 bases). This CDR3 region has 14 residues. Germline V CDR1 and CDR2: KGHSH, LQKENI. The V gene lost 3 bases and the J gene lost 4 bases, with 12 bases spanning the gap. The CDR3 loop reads CASSPNQGSYGYTF. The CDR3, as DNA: TGTGCCAGCTCACCGAACCAGGGTAGCTATGGCTACACCTTC.

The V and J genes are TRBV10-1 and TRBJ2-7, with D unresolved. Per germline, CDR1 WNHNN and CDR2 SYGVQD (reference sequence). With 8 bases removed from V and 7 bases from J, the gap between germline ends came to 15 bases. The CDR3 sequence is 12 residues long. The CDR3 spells CASQDNGGEQYV. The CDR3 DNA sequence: TGCGCCAGCCAAGATAACGGCGGAGAGCAGTACGTC.

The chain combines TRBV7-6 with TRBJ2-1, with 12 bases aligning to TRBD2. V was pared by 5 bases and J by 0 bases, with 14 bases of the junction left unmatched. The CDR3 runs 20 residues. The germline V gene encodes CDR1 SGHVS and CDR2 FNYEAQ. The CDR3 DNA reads TGTGCCAGCAGCCAACCTAGCGGGGGGGCGGCCCCCAGCTCCTACAATGAGCAGTTCTTC. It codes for CASSQPSGGAAPSSYNEQFF.

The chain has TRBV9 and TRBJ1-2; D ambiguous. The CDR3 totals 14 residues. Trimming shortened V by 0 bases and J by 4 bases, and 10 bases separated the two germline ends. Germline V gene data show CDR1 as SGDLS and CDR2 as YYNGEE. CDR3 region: CASSVDSSSYGYTF. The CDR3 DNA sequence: TGTGCCAGCAGCGTAGACAGCTCGAGCTATGGCTACACCTTC.

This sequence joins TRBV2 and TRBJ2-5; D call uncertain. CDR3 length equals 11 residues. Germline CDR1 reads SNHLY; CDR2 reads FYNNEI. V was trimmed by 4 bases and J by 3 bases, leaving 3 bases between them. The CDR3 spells CASSVEETQYF. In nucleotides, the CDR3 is TGTGCCAGCAGTGTAGAAGAGACCCAGTACTTC.

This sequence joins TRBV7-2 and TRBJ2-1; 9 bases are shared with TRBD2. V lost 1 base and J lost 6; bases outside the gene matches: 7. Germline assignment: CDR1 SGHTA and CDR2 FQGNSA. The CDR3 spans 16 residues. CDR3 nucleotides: TGTGCCAGCAGCTTAGGTGGCGGGGGGGCCCGCAATGAGCAGTTCTTC. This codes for CASSLGGGGARNEQFF.

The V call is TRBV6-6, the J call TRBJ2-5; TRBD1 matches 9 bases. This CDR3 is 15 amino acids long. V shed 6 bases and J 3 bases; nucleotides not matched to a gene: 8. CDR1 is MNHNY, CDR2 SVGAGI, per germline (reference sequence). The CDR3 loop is CASSRTGTGKETQYF. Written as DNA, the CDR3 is TGTGCCAGCAGCAGAACCGGGACAGGGAAAGAGACCCAGTACTTC.

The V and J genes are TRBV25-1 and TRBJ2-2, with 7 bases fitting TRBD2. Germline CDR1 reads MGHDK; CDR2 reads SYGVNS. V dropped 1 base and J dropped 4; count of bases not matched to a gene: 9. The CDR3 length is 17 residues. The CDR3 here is CASSEFFGGSATGELFF. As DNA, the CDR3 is TGTGCCAGCAGTGAATTTTTCGGGGGGTCGGCCACCGGGGAGCTGTTTTTT.

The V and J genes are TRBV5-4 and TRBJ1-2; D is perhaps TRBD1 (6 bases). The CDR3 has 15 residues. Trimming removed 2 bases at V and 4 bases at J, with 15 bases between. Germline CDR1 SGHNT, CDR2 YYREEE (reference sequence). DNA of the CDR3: TGTGCCAGCAGCTTATCAGGGGAATGGGGCTATGGCTACACCTTC. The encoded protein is CASSLSGEWGYGYTF.

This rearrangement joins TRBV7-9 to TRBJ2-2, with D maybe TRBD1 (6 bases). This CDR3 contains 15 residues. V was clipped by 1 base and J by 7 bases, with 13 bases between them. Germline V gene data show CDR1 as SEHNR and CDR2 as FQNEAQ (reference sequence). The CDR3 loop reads CASSLEAGDIGELFF. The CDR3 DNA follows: TGTGCCAGCAGCTTAGAGGCAGGGGATATCGGGGAGCTGTTTTTT. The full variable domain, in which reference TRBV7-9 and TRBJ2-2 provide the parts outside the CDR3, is DTGVSQNPRHKITKRGQNVTFRCDPISEHNRLYWYRQTLGQGPEFLTYFQNEAQLEKSRLLSDRFSAERPKGSFSTLEIQRTEQGDSAMYLCASSLEAGDIGELFFGEGSRLTVL.

The DNA of the CDR3 is TGCGCCAGCAGCTTGGGGACAGTCATCTATGGCTACACCTTC. Translation: CASSLGTVIYGYTF. The chain has TRBV5-1 and TRBJ1-2; perhaps TRBD1 as D (6 bases). V was pared by 0 bases and J by 4 bases, with 10 bases between. The CDR3 is 14 amino acids. Per the germline V gene, CDR1 is SGHRS and CDR2 is YFSETQ.

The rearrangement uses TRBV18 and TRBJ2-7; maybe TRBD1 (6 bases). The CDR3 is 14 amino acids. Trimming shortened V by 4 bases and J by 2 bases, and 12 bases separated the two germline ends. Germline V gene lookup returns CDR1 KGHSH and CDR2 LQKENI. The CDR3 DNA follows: TGTGCCAGCTCACTAGGGGACAATCCCTACGAGCAGTACGTC. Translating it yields CASSLGDNPYEQYV.

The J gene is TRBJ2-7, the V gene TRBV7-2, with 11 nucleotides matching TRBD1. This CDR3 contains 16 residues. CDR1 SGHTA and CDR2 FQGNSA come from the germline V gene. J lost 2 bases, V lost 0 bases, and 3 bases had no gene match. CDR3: CASSLAPGQGAYEQYF. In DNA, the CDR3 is TGTGCCAGCAGCTTAGCCCCGGGACAGGGGGCCTACGAGCAGTACTTC.

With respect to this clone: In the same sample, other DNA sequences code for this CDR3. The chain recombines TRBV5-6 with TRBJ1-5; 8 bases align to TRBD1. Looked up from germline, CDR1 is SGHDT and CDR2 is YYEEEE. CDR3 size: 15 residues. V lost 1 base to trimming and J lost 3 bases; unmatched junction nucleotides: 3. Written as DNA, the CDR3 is TGTGCCAGCAGCTTGATGGGACAGGACAATCAGCCCCAGCATTTT. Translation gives CASSLMGQDNQPQHF.

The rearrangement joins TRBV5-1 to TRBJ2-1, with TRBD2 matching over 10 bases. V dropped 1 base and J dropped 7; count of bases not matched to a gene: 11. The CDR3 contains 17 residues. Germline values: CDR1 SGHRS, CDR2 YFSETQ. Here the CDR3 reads CASSLWSSGGLINEQFF. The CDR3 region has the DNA TGCGCCAGCAGCTTGTGGTCTAGCGGGGGCCTGATAAATGAGCAGTTCTTC.

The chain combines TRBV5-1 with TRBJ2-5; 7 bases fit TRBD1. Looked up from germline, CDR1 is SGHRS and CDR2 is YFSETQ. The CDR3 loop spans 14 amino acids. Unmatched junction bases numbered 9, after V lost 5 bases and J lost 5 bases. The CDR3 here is CASSLQGFGETQYF. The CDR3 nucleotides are TGCGCCAGCAGTCTACAGGGGTTCGGGGAGACCCAGTACTTC.